Below, 22 T cell receptor beta chains from the same sample are listed, as sequenced in a study of shared clonotypes between healthy human individuals. Clones were sequenced by immunoSEQ multiplex PCR, and TCRdb holds only the in-frame ones, with some missing. The sample holds 450,000 to 650,000 clones, just over 75% seen once. Sample: PBMCs. The receptors originated from a middle-aged woman in good health. Some clones in this sample may be carry-over from other donors' samples.

V usage is TRBV7-2 and J usage is TRBJ1-1; TRBD1 agrees at 9 bases. The germline gives CDR1 SGHTA, CDR2 FQGNSA. The CDR3 loop spans 14 amino acids. V gave up 4 bases and J gave up 5 bases; unmatched junction bases: 5. The CDR3 DNA follows: TGTGCCAGCAGCTCACAGGGGGCATTGACTGAAGCTTTCTTT. Amino acid sequence: CASSSQGALTEAFF. Supplemented by reference TRBV7-2 and TRBJ1-1, the full variable domain reads GAGVSQSPSNKVTEKGKDVELRCDPISGHTALYWYRQSLGQGLEFLIYFQGNSAPDKSGLPSDRFSAERTGGSVSTLTIQRTQQEDSAVYLCASSSQGALTEAFFGQGTRLTVV.

The chain carries TRBV4-1 and TRBJ2-1; 12 nucleotides line up with TRBD2. Germline assignment: CDR1 MGHRA and CDR2 YSYEKL. J lost 0 bases, V lost 3 bases, and 6 bases had no gene match. The CDR3 is 18 amino acids. CDR3 protein: CASSQGLAGHSSYNEQFF. The CDR3 DNA reads as TGCGCCAGCAGCCAGGGACTAGCGGGTCATAGCTCCTACAATGAGCAGTTCTTC.

CDR3 in DNA: TGTGCCAGCAGTGTTAGCGGGACCGGGGAGCTGTTTTTT. Encoded protein: CASSVSGTGELFF. The chain links TRBV25-1 to TRBJ2-2; 7 bases match TRBD2. The CDR3 is 13 residues long. The J segment lost 5 bases and the V segment lost 4 bases, leaving 1 base of the junction unmatched. The V gene's germline CDR1 is MGHDK and CDR2 SYGVNS.

The table lists this clone with a few counts. This chain connects TRBV29-1 to TRBJ2-7; 8 positions agree with TRBD1. The CDR3 is 14 residues long. Losses at the gene ends were 5 bases for V and 4 bases for J; bases not matched to a gene: 10. The germline gives CDR1 SQVTM, CDR2 ANQGSEA. The CDR3 region is CSVPTGTGPYEQYF. The CDR3 nucleotides are TGCAGCGTTCCAACCGGGACAGGACCTTACGAGCAGTACTTC.

The chain combines TRBV11-3 with TRBJ2-5; D unresolved. V gave up 4 bases and J gave up 5 bases, with 11 bases separating them. CDR1 is SGHNT and CDR2 is YENEEA in the germline V gene. The CDR3 length is 13 residues. CDR3 amino acids: CASSSEYWETQYF. The CDR3 DNA reads TGTGCCAGCAGCTCCGAATACTGGGAGACCCAGTACTTC. Combining the CDR3 with reference TRBV11-3 and TRBJ2-5 gives the whole variable domain EAGVVQSPRYKIIEKKQPVAFWCNPISGHNTLYWYLQNLGQGPELLIRYENEEAVDDSQLPKDRFSAERLKGVDSTLKIQPAELGDSAVYLCASSSEYWETQYFGPGTRLLVL.

The chain is built from TRBV5-1 and TRBJ2-1; D perhaps matches TRBD1 (5 bases). This CDR3 comprises 15 residues. V lost 4 bases to trimming and J lost 5 bases, with 16 bases between them. Germline CDR1 and CDR2: SGHRS and YFSETQ. The CDR3 reads CASSPRGQEHNEQFF. The DNA for the CDR3 is TGCGCCAGCAGCCCTAGGGGTCAGGAACACAATGAGCAGTTCTTC.

The chain uses TRBV5-1 and TRBJ2-7; 8 nucleotides line up with TRBD1. The V gene end was trimmed by 2 bases and the J gene end by 7 bases; junction bases not matched to a gene: 8. This CDR3 region has 14 residues. CDR1 and CDR2 from the germline V gene are SGHRS and YFSETQ. CDR3 sequence: CASSFYRGDVEQYF. CDR3 DNA: TGCGCCAGCAGCTTTTACAGGGGGGATGTTGAGCAGTACTTC. Variable domain in full (rest from reference TRBV5-1 and TRBJ2-7): KAGVTQTPRYLIKTRGQQVTLSCSPISGHRSVSWYQQTPGQGLQFLFEYFSETQRNKGNFPGRFSGRQFSNSRSEMNVSTLELGDSALYLCASSFYRGDVEQYFGPGTRLTVT.

The chain uses TRBV9 and TRBJ1-2; TRBD1 matches 8 bases. V shed 0 bases, J shed 7 bases, and the junction held 11 bases outside the gene matches. Germline V gene lookup returns CDR1 SGDLS and CDR2 YYNGEE. The length of the CDR3 is 16 residues. This chain's CDR3 is CASSVGVGQGRRGYTF. The CDR3 DNA reads as TGTGCCAGCAGCGTAGGGGTAGGACAGGGCCGTCGTGGCTACACCTTC.

CDR3 DNA: TGTGCCAGCAGCCCCGAGGTGGGTGCAGATACGCAGTATTTT. Translating it yields CASSPEVGADTQYF. The chain joins TRBV5-8 to TRBJ2-3; D gene uncertain. Germline CDR1 is SGHTS and CDR2 is YDEGEE. Trimming took off 4 bases at V and 4 bases at J, with 13 bases between the two ends. The CDR3 has 14 amino acids.

The chain has TRBV10-1 and TRBJ2-2; D perhaps matches TRBD2 (6 bases). The germline V gene encodes CDR1 WNHNN and CDR2 SYGVQD (reference sequence). The CDR3 runs to 14 residues. The V end lost 4 bases, the J end lost 2 bases, and 8 bases lay between the germline ends. The CDR3: CASSGGVNTGELFF. For the CDR3, the DNA is TGCGCCAGCAGTGGGGGGGTAAACACCGGGGAGCTGTTTTTT.

This clone showed up many times. CDR3 sequence reads: CASSLSGGGGYTIYF. The CDR3 DNA reads TGTGCCAGCAGCTTGAGCGGGGGCGGTGGGTACACCATATATTTT. V usage is TRBV5-6 and J usage is TRBJ1-3; possibly TRBD1 for D (6 bases). The CDR3 contains 15 residues. V dropped 1 base and J dropped 8 bases, with 16 bases sitting between them. The germline V gene has CDR1 SGHDT and CDR2 YYEEEE.

The chain carries TRBV27 and TRBJ2-1, with TRBD2 matching 16 bases. Unmatched junction bases numbered 7, after V lost 2 bases and J lost 0 bases. CDR3 length: 20 amino acids. CDR1 MNHEY and CDR2 SMNVEV come from the germline V gene (reference sequence). CDR3 amino acids: CASSLQGLAGGQGSYNEQFF. CDR3 nucleotide sequence: TGTGCCAGCAGTTTACAGGGACTAGCGGGAGGGCAGGGCTCCTACAATGAGCAGTTCTTC.

This CDR3 reads CASSRSRRLGTSSYNEQFF. CDR3 nucleotides: TGTGCCAGCAGTCGTAGTCGCCGACTAGGGACAAGCTCCTACAATGAGCAGTTCTTC. The rearrangement links TRBV11-2 to TRBJ2-1; D possibly uses TRBD1 or TRBD2 (6 bases each). CDR1 is SGHAT, CDR2 FQNNGV, per germline. The CDR3 has 19 residues. Trimming shortened V by 6 bases and J by 0 bases, and 24 bases separated the two germline ends. The complete variable domain, with remaining parts taken from reference TRBV11-2 and TRBJ2-1, reads EAGVAQSPRYKIIEKRQSVAFWCNPISGHATLYWYQQILGQGPKLLIQFQNNGVVDDSQLPKDRFSAERLKGVDSTLKIQPAKLEDSAVYLCASSRSRRLGTSSYNEQFFGPGTRLTVL.

This clone was detected many times. Other DNA variants within this sample encode the same CDR3. This chain uses TRBV30 with TRBJ2-5; perhaps TRBD2 as D (5 bases). Germline CDR1 is GTSNPN and CDR2 is SVGIG (reference sequence). V was pared by 2 bases and J by 1 base, with 8 bases between. The CDR3 covers 13 residues. CDR3 in amino acids: CAWSYSAQETQYF. DNA for the CDR3: TGTGCCTGGAGTTATAGCGCCCAAGAGACCCAGTACTTC.

This clone was counted ten times or more. The chain carries TRBV5-4 and TRBJ2-7, with 10 bases lining up with TRBD2. J lost 4 bases, V lost 4 bases, and 14 bases had no gene match. This CDR3 has 17 residues. Germline CDR1 reads SGHNT; CDR2 reads YYREEE (reference sequence). CDR3 sequence reads: CASSRGGASGSHYEQYF. DNA of the CDR3: TGTGCCAGCAGCCGGGGCGGGGCTAGCGGGAGCCATTACGAGCAGTACTTC. The full variable domain, its missing parts supplied by reference TRBV5-4 and TRBJ2-7, is ETGVTQSPTHLIKTRGQQVTLRCSSQSGHNTVSWYQQALGQGPQFIFQYYREEENGRGNFPPRFSGLQFPNYSSELNVNALELDDSALYLCASSRGGASGSHYEQYFGPGTRLTVT.

J is TRBJ2-5 and V is TRBV5-1; D is perhaps TRBD1 or TRBD2 (5 bases each). The V gene lost 4 bases and the J gene lost 2 bases, with 21 bases spanning the gap. Per germline, CDR1 SGHRS and CDR2 YFSETQ. The CDR3 spans 17 residues. CDR3 sequence reads: CASSPATGTPRQETQYF. CDR3 sequence (DNA): TGCGCCAGCAGCCCAGCCACCGGGACCCCACGGCAAGAGACCCAGTACTTC.

A word on this clone: The same CDR3 arises from other DNA sequences in this sample as well. The J gene is TRBJ2-5, the V gene TRBV5-1; D remains unclear. This CDR3 has 12 residues. Germline assignment: CDR1 SGHRS and CDR2 YFSETQ. V was pared by 0 bases and J by 2 bases, with 2 bases between. Here the CDR3 reads CASSLAQETQYF. CDR3 nucleotide sequence: TGCGCCAGCAGCTTGGCTCAAGAGACCCAGTACTTC.

The chain employs TRBV14 and TRBJ2-5; no reliable D call. The CDR3 has 14 residues. The germline V gene encodes CDR1 SGHDN and CDR2 FVKESK. V was shortened by 4 bases and J by 5 bases, with 14 bases between the two germline ends. CDR3 protein: CASSPLGLTETQYF. CDR3 DNA: TGTGCCAGCAGCCCCCTTGGGTTGACGGAGACCCAGTACTTC.

This chain joins TRBV27 and TRBJ1-2; D unclear. Germline CDR1 and CDR2: MNHEY and SMNVEV (reference sequence). The CDR3 extends over 14 amino acids. Trimming took 2 bases from V and 2 from J, leaving 9 bases between them. CDR3 loop: CASSLMNPNYGYTF. CDR3 in DNA: TGTGCCAGCAGTTTAATGAATCCCAACTATGGCTACACCTTC.

J is TRBJ2-2 and V is TRBV5-4; D is unresolved. Germline CDR1 SGHNT, CDR2 YYREEE (reference sequence). The CDR3 runs 13 residues. V lost 0 bases and J lost 11, with 11 bases in between. The CDR3 sequence: CASSLVGDPELFF. CDR3 DNA sequence: TGTGCCAGCAGCTTGGTTGGCGACCCCGAGCTGTTTTTT.

This chain uses TRBV18 with TRBJ2-3, with a possible D match to TRBD2 (5 bases). Trimming took off 6 bases at V and 0 bases at J, with 10 bases between the two ends. CDR1 and CDR2 (germline): KGHSH, LQKENI. CDR3 length equals 14 residues. The CDR3 region is CASSAGPSTDTQYF. In nucleotides, the CDR3 is TGTGCCAGCTCTGCGGGTCCTAGCACAGATACGCAGTATTTT.

The chain uses TRBV7-3 and TRBJ2-1; TRBD2 matches 14 bases. The CDR3 extends over 15 amino acids. CDR1 is SGHTA and CDR2 is FQGTGA in the germline V gene. The J segment lost 13 bases and the V segment lost 0 bases, leaving 5 bases of the junction unmatched. In DNA, the CDR3 is TGTGCCAGCAGCTTAACCCCGACTAGCGGGGGGGGTCAGTTCTTC. Its translation is CASSLTPTSGGGQFF.